The 18 T cell receptor beta chains reported below all come from one sample, sequenced in a study of OX40 agonist ivuxolimab in advanced cancers. Using immunoSEQ multiplex PCR, the repertoire was profiled, and TCRdb retains in-frame clones only, with some absent. The sample has 90,000 to 95,000 clones; 80% to 90% are singletons. The sequencing used CD4+ or CD8+ T cells sorted from blood, collected in a trial of the OX40 agonist ivuxolimab. The receptors were gathered from an adult with an advanced solid tumor such as melanoma, head and neck, liver or kidney cancer.

The chain carries TRBV20-1 and TRBJ2-1; possibly TRBD2 for D (6 bases). There are 10 residues in the CDR3. Trimming left V 5 bases short and J 7 bases short, with 6 bases between. Germline lookup yields CDR1 DFQATT and CDR2 SNEGSKA (reference sequence). The CDR3, as DNA: TGCAGTGCTGGGGGGAATGAGCAGTTCTTC. It codes for CSAGGNEQFF.

This clone was seen a handful of times. This chain connects TRBV9 to TRBJ2-2, with D maybe TRBD2 (5 bases). From germline, CDR1 is SGDLS and CDR2 YYNGEE. CDR3 length: 16 residues. V lost 1 base and J 2 bases, leaving 12 bases between the germline ends. CDR3 region: CASSVNWRVNTGELFF. The CDR3 region has the DNA TGTGCCAGCAGCGTAAACTGGCGGGTAAACACCGGGGAGCTGTTTTTT.

This clone was counted once. The chain couples TRBV11-2 to TRBJ2-5, with no clear D. V was cut by 0 bases and J by 2 bases, with 7 bases left in between. CDR1 is SGHAT and CDR2 is FQNNGV in the germline V gene. This CDR3 spans 14 amino acids. CDR3 sequence reads: CASSLELFQETQYF. The CDR3 DNA follows: TGTGCCAGCAGCTTAGAACTCTTTCAAGAGACCCAGTACTTC. The full variable domain, completed using reference TRBV11-2 and TRBJ2-5, is EAGVAQSPRYKIIEKRQSVAFWCNPISGHATLYWYQQILGQGPKLLIQFQNNGVVDDSQLPKDRFSAERLKGVDSTLKIQPAKLEDSAVYLCASSLELFQETQYFGPGTRLLVL.

Turning to this clone: Other DNA sequences in this sample translate to the same CDR3. The J gene is TRBJ1-5, the V gene TRBV5-1; the match to TRBD1 covers 9 bases. This CDR3 region has 14 residues. With V trimmed by 0 bases and J by 5 bases, 0 bases remained unmatched. The V gene's germline CDR1 is SGHRS and CDR2 YFSETQ. CDR3 sequence: CASSLGQGDQPQHF. In DNA form, the CDR3 reads TGCGCCAGCAGCTTGGGACAGGGGGATCAGCCCCAGCATTTT.

The genes are TRBV19 and TRBJ1-1, with D tentatively TRBD1 (6 bases). This CDR3 spans 14 amino acids. Germline lookup yields CDR1 LNHDA and CDR2 SQIVND (reference sequence). The V gene lost 7 bases and the J gene lost 4 bases, with 16 bases spanning the gap. CDR3 sequence (DNA): TGTGCCAGTATTCCGGCAGGGGTGGGCACTGAAGCTTTCTTT. This sequence encodes CASIPAGVGTEAFF.

CDR3 loop: CASSLGSVYSLETQYF. The CDR3 DNA reads as TGTGCCAGCAGCTTAGGATCGGTGTATTCGTTGGAGACCCAGTACTTC. The chain combines TRBV11-2 with TRBJ2-5; D gene ambiguous. This CDR3 is 16 amino acids long. Trimming stripped 1 base from V and 5 bases from J, with 17 bases between. Germline V gives CDR1 SGHAT, CDR2 FQNNGV.

V is TRBV27 and J is TRBJ2-1; the D call may be TRBD1 or TRBD2 (6 bases each). V was pared by 5 bases and J by 3 bases, with 17 bases between. The CDR3 contains 16 residues. Per the germline V gene, CDR1 is MNHEY and CDR2 is SMNVEV (reference sequence). CDR3 loop: CASSKGLQGFYNEQFF. The CDR3 nucleotides are TGTGCCAGCAGTAAGGGACTCCAGGGGTTCTACAATGAGCAGTTCTTC.

This chain links TRBV4-3 with TRBJ1-2, with unresolved D. Trimming removed 1 base from V and 7 bases from J, with 13 bases in between. The germline V gene encodes CDR1 LGHNA and CDR2 YSLEER. The CDR3 spans 14 residues. Here the CDR3 reads CASSQATHPSGYTF. CDR3 sequence (DNA): TGCGCCAGCAGCCAAGCCACGCACCCATCTGGCTACACCTTC.

The gene calls are TRBV19 and TRBJ1-2, with D possibly matching TRBD1 (5 bases). This CDR3 is built from 14 residues. The V end was cut by 7 bases, the J end by 1 base, with 13 bases between. Germline V gene sequence: CDR1 LNHDA, CDR2 SQIVND (reference sequence). The CDR3: CASINWGSNYGYTF. The CDR3 coding sequence is TGTGCCAGTATTAACTGGGGCAGTAACTATGGCTACACCTTC.

The rearrangement uses TRBV6-5 and TRBJ2-5; tentative D call: TRBD2 (5 bases). V was pared by 8 bases and J by 3 bases, with 10 bases between. The CDR3 extends over 12 amino acids. Germline values: CDR1 MNHEY, CDR2 SVGAGI. The CDR3 here is CASSEGEETQYF. CDR3 DNA: TGTGCCAGCTCAGAGGGTGAAGAGACCCAGTACTTC.

The genes are TRBV28 and TRBJ1-5, with D perhaps TRBD1 (6 bases). Germline V CDR1 and CDR2: MDHEN, SYDVKM. The ends were cut back, 7 bases at V and 3 bases at J, with 13 bases in the middle. This CDR3 is built from 14 residues. CDR3 loop: CASIPDSLNQPQHF. For the CDR3, the DNA is TGTGCCAGCATCCCGGACAGTCTCAATCAGCCCCAGCATTTT.

The V call is TRBV28, the J call TRBJ1-3, with a weak D call TRBD1 (6 bases). From germline, CDR1 is MDHEN and CDR2 SYDVKM. This CDR3 is 15 amino acids long. V was clipped by 5 bases and J by 3 bases, with 14 bases between them. Here the CDR3 DNA reads TGTGCCAGCAGTCTACCGACAGGTGGTGGAAACACCATATATTTT. This gives the protein CASSLPTGGGNTIYF.

The V gene is TRBV10-1, the J gene TRBJ2-1; possible D gene TRBD2, 6 bases. Germline values: CDR1 WNHNN, CDR2 SYGVQD (reference sequence). This CDR3 has 13 residues. V lost 8 bases, J lost 3 bases, and 11 bases lay in between. Written as DNA, the CDR3 is TGCGCCAGCTCGGGACTCGACTACAATGAGCAGTTCTTC. It codes for CASSGLDYNEQFF.

This clone came up a few times. V usage is TRBV11-2 and J usage is TRBJ1-5; TRBD1 might be the D (5 bases). V lost 0 bases, J lost 1 base, and 7 bases lay in between. The CDR3 totals 15 residues. Germline loops: CDR1 SGHAT, CDR2 FQNNGV. CDR3 DNA: TGTGCCAGCAGCTTAGATTGGGGGAGCAATCAGCCCCAGCATTTT. It translates to CASSLDWGSNQPQHF.

Only a few counts were recorded for this clone. The chain is built from TRBV19 and TRBJ2-1; 8 positions agree with TRBD2. The CDR3 sequence is 14 residues long. J lost 9 bases, V lost 2 bases, and 6 bases had no gene match. Germline V gene sequence: CDR1 LNHDA, CDR2 SQIVND (reference sequence). CDR3 sequence: CASSINGRDGEQFF. CDR3 bases: TGTGCCAGTAGTATAAACGGGAGGGACGGTGAGCAGTTCTTC.

This clone was recorded once. The CDR3 DNA reads TGTGCCAGCAGCCGGAGGGACTTTTCGGTCTACGAGCAGTACTTC. As protein: CASSRRDFSVYEQYF. This chain connects TRBV28 to TRBJ2-7, with D tentatively TRBD2 (6 bases). The CDR3 is 15 residues long. V lost 6 bases, J lost 3 bases, and 18 bases lay in between. Germline CDR1 MDHEN, CDR2 SYDVKM.

J is TRBJ2-1 and V is TRBV19, with D possibly matching TRBD2 (6 bases). The CDR3 has 15 amino acids. Trimming stripped 3 bases from V and 0 bases from J, with 9 bases between. Germline loops: CDR1 LNHDA, CDR2 SQIVND (reference sequence). CDR3 coding DNA: TGTGCCAGTAGTATTAGCGGTAGCTCCTACAATGAGCAGTTCTTC. It translates to CASSISGSSYNEQFF.

This clone was seen a single time. The chain is built from TRBV7-8 and TRBJ1-2, with 9 bases identical to TRBD1. Germline CDR1 SGHVS, CDR2 FQNEAQ. V lost 5 bases and J lost 1; bases outside the gene matches: 8. CDR3 size: 16 residues. The CDR3 is CASSPQGQGHNYGYTF. DNA for the CDR3: TGTGCCAGCAGCCCACAGGGACAGGGACATAACTATGGCTACACCTTC.